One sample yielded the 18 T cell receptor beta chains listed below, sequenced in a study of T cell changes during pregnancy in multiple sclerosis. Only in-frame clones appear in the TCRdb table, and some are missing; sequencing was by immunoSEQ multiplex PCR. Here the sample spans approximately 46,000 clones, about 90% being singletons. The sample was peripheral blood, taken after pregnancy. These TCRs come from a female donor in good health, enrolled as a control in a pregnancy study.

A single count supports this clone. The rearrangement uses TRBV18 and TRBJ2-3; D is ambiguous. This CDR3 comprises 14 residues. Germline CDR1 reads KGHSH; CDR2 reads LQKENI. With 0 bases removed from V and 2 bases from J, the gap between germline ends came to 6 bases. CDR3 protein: CASSPPSLTDTQYF. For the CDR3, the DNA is TGTGCCAGCTCACCACCGTCACTCACAGATACGCAGTATTTT.

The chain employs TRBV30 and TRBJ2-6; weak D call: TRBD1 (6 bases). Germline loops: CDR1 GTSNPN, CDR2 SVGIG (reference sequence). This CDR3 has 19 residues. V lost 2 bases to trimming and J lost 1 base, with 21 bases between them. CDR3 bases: TGTGCCTGGAGTACTGACCGGGACAAATTCGGGTCTGGGGCCAACGTCCTGACTTTC. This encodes CAWSTDRDKFGSGANVLTF.

This chain's CDR3 is CATAGVGGYTF. The CDR3 nucleotides read TGTGCCACCGCAGGGGTTGGTGGCTACACCTTC. This chain links TRBV27 with TRBJ1-2; a weak D match, TRBD1 (6 bases). The V and J ends lost 10 bases and 7 bases respectively, with 13 bases between them. The CDR3 sequence is 11 residues long. Germline V gene lookup returns CDR1 MNHEY and CDR2 SMNVEV (reference sequence).

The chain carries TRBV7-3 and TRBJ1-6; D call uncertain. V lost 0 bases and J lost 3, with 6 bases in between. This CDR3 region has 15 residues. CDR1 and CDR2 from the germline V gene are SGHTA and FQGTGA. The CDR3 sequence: CASSLTPGYNSPLHF. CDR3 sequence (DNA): TGTGCCAGCAGCTTAACGCCAGGCTATAATTCACCCCTCCACTTT.

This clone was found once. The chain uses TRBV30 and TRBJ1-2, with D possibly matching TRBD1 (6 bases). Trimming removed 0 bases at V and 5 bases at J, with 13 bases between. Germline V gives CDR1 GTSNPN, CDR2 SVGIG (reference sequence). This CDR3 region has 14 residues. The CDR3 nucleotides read TGTGCCTGGAGTGTACTTGCAGGGGAGTATGGCTACACCTTC. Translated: CAWSVLAGEYGYTF.

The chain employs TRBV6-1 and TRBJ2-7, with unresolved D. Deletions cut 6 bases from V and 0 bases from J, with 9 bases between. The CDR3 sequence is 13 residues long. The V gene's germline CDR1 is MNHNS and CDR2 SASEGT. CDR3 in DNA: TGTGCCAGCAGCGACCTAGTCTCCTACGAGCAGTACTTC. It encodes CASSDLVSYEQYF.

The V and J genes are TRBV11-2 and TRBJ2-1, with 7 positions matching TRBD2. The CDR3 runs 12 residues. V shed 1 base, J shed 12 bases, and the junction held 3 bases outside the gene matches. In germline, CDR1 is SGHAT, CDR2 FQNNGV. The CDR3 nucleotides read TGTGCCAGCAGCTTAGGGGGGGGACGGCAGTTCTTC. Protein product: CASSLGGGRQFF.

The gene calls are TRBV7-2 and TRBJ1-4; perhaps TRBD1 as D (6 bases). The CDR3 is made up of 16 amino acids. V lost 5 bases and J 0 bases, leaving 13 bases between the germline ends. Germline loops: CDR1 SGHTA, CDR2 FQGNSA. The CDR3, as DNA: TGTGCCAGCAGCAGAAGACAGGCAGCAACTAATGAAAAACTGTTTTTT. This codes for CASSRRQAATNEKLFF.

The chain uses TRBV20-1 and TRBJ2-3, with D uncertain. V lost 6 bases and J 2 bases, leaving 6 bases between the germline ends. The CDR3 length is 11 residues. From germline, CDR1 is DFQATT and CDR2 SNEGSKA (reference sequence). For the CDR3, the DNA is TGCAGTGCCAGCGTCACAGATACGCAGTATTTT. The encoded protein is CSASVTDTQYF.

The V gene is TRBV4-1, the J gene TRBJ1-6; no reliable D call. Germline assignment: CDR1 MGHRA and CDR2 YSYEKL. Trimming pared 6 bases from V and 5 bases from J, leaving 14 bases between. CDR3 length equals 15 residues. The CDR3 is CASSRDGQDNSPLHF. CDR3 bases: TGCGCCAGCAGTCGGGATGGGCAAGATAATTCACCCCTCCACTTT.

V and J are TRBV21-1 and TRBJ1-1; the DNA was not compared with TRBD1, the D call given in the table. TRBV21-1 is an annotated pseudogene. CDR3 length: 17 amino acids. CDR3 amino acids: CASSKIFGDRMNTEAFF. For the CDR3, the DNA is TGTGCCAGCAGCAAAATCTTTGGGGACAGGATGAACACTGAAGCTTTCTTT.

CDR3 DNA sequence: TGCGCCAGCAGCTCCGGACTAGCGGGAGCTGGGGAGCTGTTTTTT. It encodes CASSSGLAGAGELFF. The chain couples TRBV5-1 to TRBJ2-2; 13 bases align to TRBD2. The CDR3 sequence is 15 residues long. Per germline, CDR1 SGHRS and CDR2 YFSETQ. The J segment lost 8 bases and the V segment lost 3 bases, leaving 4 bases of the junction unmatched.

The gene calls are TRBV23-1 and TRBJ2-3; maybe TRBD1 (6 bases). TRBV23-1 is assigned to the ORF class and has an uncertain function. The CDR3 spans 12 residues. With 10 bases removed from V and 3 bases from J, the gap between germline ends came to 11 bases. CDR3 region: CATLTGTDTQYF. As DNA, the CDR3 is TGCGCCACTCTAACAGGGACAGATACGCAGTATTTT.

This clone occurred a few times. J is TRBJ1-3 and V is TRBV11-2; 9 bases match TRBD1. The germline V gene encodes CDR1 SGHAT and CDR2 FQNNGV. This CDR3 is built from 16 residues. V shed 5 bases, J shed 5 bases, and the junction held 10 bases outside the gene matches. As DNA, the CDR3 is TGTGCCAGCAGCCGTGTGGGACAGGGTTCACGAAACACCATATATTTT. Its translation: CASSRVGQGSRNTIYF. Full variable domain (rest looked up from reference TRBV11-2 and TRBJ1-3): EAGVAQSPRYKIIEKRQSVAFWCNPISGHATLYWYQQILGQGPKLLIQFQNNGVVDDSQLPKDRFSAERLKGVDSTLKIQPAKLEDSAVYLCASSRVGQGSRNTIYFGEGSWLTVV.

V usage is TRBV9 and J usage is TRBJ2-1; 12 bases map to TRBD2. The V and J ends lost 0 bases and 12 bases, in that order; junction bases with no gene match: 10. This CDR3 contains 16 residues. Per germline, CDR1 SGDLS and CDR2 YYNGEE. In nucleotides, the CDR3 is TGTGCCAGCAGCGTAGGGGCTAGCGGGGGGGGTCGGGGGCAGTTCTTC. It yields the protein CASSVGASGGGRGQFF.

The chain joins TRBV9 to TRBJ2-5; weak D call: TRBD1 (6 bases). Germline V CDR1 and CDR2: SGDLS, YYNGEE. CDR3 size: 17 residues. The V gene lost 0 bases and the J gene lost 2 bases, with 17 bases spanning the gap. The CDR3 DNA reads TGTGCCAGCAGCGTAGGCCCAGGGGAGAGGGGACAAGAGACCCAGTACTTC. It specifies CASSVGPGERGQETQYF. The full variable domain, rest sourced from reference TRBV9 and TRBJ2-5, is DSGVTQTPKHLITATGQRVTLRCSPRSGDLSVYWYQQSLDQGLQFLIQYYNGEERAKGNILERFSAQQFPDLHSELNLSSLELGDSALYFCASSVGPGERGQETQYFGPGTRLLVL.

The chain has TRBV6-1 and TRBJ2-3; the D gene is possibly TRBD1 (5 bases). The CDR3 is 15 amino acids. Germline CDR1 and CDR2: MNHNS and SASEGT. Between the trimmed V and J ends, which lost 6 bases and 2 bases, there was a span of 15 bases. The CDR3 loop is CASRLDTSNTDTQYF. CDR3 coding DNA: TGTGCCAGCAGACTGGACACCTCCAACACAGATACGCAGTATTTT.

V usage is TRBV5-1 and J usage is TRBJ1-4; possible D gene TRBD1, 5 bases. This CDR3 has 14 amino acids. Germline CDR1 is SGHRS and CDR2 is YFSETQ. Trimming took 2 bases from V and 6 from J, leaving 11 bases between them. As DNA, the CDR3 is TGCGCCAGCAGCTTTCGGGGGGGAGATGAAAAACTGTTTTTT. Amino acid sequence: CASSFRGGDEKLFF.